Described below is a single T cell receptor beta chain sequence and its context. Its antigen is as yet unknown. One entry per CDR3 protein results from TCRdb running MiXCR on the 5' RACE reads. The table has about 250,000 distinct CDR3 sequences, 6% to 8.5% seen once. This entry comes from a study of identical twins. The CDR3 has 15 residues. CDR1 SGHVS and CDR2 FNYEAQ come from the germline V gene. V lost 5 bases and J lost 2, with 16 bases in between. Findings and caveats of the study: It was out-of-frame TCR alpha sharing in monozygotic twins that models underestimated.

Everyone who donated was a healthy Caucasian. These data were also reused for a study on yellow fever vaccine responses in identical twins.

The chain joins TRBV7-6 to TRBJ2-7; TRBD1 might be the D (6 bases). The specimen sequenced was CD8+ T cells sorted from blood. This clonotype was sampled from a young woman in good health. The CDR3 DNA sequence: TGTGCCAGCAGCCCAAGGGGGAGTAAGGCCTACGAGCAGTACTTC. This sequence encodes CASSPRGSKAYEQYF.